This TCR beta chain is from a study of control samples from healthy donors and cancer patients. CDR3 size: 15 residues. With V trimmed by 4 bases and J by 0 bases, 1 base remained unmatched. Germline CDR1 is SGHAT and CDR2 is FQNNGV. Method: immunoSEQ multiplex PCR; TCRdb's copy keeps in-frame clones and lacks some. The table lists tens of thousands of clones, roughly 80% of them singletons. The source of this sequence is a man aged 50 to 59 in good health. The chain joins TRBV11-2 to TRBJ1-4; 8 bases map to TRBD1. Sequencing used blood. The CDR3 is CASSWDRTTNEKLFF. DNA of the CDR3: TGTGCCAGCAGCTGGGACAGGACAACTAATGAAAAACTGTTTTTT.